This entry lists 15 T cell receptor beta chains sequenced from one sample in a study of cytomegalovirus exposure and HLA in healthy donors. The repertoire was sequenced with immunoSEQ multiplex PCR; TCRdb's copy has only in-frame clones and lacks some. The table includes fewer than 200,000 clones, around nine tenths detected once. Sequencing was performed on PBMCs. These receptors were obtained from a young man in good health and CMV-seropositive.

The chain couples TRBV7-9 to TRBJ2-1, with D unresolved. Germline CDR1 is SEHNR and CDR2 is FQNEAQ (reference sequence). The V end was cut by 5 bases, the J end by 8 bases, with 4 bases between. This CDR3 contains 10 residues. This chain's CDR3 is CASSIDEQFF. CDR3 nucleotides: TGTGCCAGCAGCATCGATGAGCAGTTCTTC.

The chain is built from TRBV14 and TRBJ1-1, with no clear D. The germline V and J ends were trimmed by 4 bases and 1 base, with 7 bases remaining between them. In germline, CDR1 is SGHDN, CDR2 FVKESK. There are 13 residues in the CDR3. In DNA form, the CDR3 reads TGTGCCAGCAGCCTACATTGGAACACTGAAGCTTTCTTT. Its translation is CASSLHWNTEAFF.

The chain links TRBV7-2 to TRBJ2-1; 7 bases match TRBD2. CDR1 and CDR2 from the germline V gene are SGHTA and FQGNSA. Losses at the gene ends were 5 bases for V and 10 bases for J; bases not matched to a gene: 2. The CDR3 has 11 residues. CDR3 sequence (DNA): TGTGCCAGCAGCCGTAGCGGGGAGCAGTTCTTC. Translation: CASSRSGEQFF. The complete variable domain, with remaining parts taken from reference TRBV7-2 and TRBJ2-1, reads GAGVSQSPSNKVTEKGKDVELRCDPISGHTALYWYRQSLGQGLEFLIYFQGNSAPDKSGLPSDRFSAERTGGSVSTLTIQRTQQEDSAVYLCASSRSGEQFFGPGTRLTVL.

This chain links TRBV4-3 with TRBJ1-4; 9 bases fit TRBD1. CDR1 LGHNA and CDR2 YSLEER come from the germline V gene. The CDR3 has 14 residues. Trimming cost V 8 bases and J 5 bases; bases outside gene matches: 6. DNA of the CDR3: TGCGCCAGCTCTGTTGACAGGGGGAATGAAAAACTGTTTTTT. Translation gives CASSVDRGNEKLFF.

This chain links TRBV7-9 with TRBJ2-2; TRBD1 matches 7 bases. The CDR3 covers 15 residues. With 2 bases clipped from V and 5 bases from J, the junction kept 5 bases outside the gene matches. Germline assignment: CDR1 SEHNR and CDR2 FQNEAQ (reference sequence). This CDR3 is CASSLNPQGTGELFF. The CDR3 DNA is TGTGCCAGCAGCTTAAACCCACAGGGGACCGGGGAGCTGTTTTTT. The full variable domain, with the rest looked up from reference TRBV7-9 and TRBJ2-2, is DTGVSQNPRHKITKRGQNVTFRCDPISEHNRLYWYRQTLGQGPEFLTYFQNEAQLEKSRLLSDRFSAERPKGSFSTLEIQRTEQGDSAMYLCASSLNPQGTGELFFGEGSRLTVL.

The CDR3 here is CASSQGGLQRETHYEQYF. DNA for the CDR3: TGTGCCAGCAGCCAAGGGGGCCTCCAGCGGGAGACCCATTACGAGCAGTACTTC. The chain combines TRBV14 with TRBJ2-7, with 8 positions matching TRBD2. Germline CDR1 reads SGHDN; CDR2 reads FVKESK. Trimming at V came to 1 base and at J to 4 bases, leaving 15 bases not matched to a gene. The CDR3 covers 18 residues.

The J gene is TRBJ1-2, the V gene TRBV28; the match to TRBD1 covers 11 bases. V lost 5 bases, J lost 8 bases, and 10 bases stayed unmatched. CDR1 is MDHEN and CDR2 is SYDVKM in the germline V gene. This CDR3 spans 15 amino acids. DNA for the CDR3: TGTGCCAGCAGTCAAAGGACAGGGGGCATTCGCGGCTACACCTTC. Residues: CASSQRTGGIRGYTF.

This chain connects TRBV27 to TRBJ1-2; 7 bases map to TRBD1. This CDR3 is built from 15 residues. V lost 6 bases, J lost 6 bases, and 13 bases stayed unmatched. Per the germline V gene, CDR1 is MNHEY and CDR2 is SMNVEV (reference sequence). The CDR3 region has the DNA TGTGCCAGCAGAACTTCAACCGGGACAGAGGATGGCTACACCTTC. This encodes CASRTSTGTEDGYTF.

The chain joins TRBV10-2 to TRBJ1-2; TRBD1 matches 8 bases. CDR1 and CDR2 (germline): WSHSY, SAAADI. The V gene end was trimmed by 7 bases and the J gene end by 0 bases; junction bases not matched to a gene: 4. This CDR3 is 14 amino acids long. CDR3 residues: CASTRQGSNYGYTF. DNA of the CDR3: TGCGCCAGCACCCGACAGGGGTCTAACTATGGCTACACCTTC.

The genes are TRBV28 and TRBJ2-3; no definite D call. The germline V gene has CDR1 MDHEN and CDR2 SYDVKM. This CDR3 contains 16 residues. Trimming took 5 bases from V and 7 from J, leaving 22 bases between them. The CDR3 nucleotides are TGTGCCAGCAGTCCCACATCAGTGTCCCGCAGAAATACGCAGTATTTT. It translates to CASSPTSVSRRNTQYF.

The V gene is TRBV28, the J gene TRBJ1-2; D is undetermined. CDR1 and CDR2 (germline): MDHEN, SYDVKM. Trimming stripped 7 bases from V and 5 bases from J, with 17 bases between. The CDR3 totals 14 residues. CDR3 sequence reads: CASTPPARRYGYTF. CDR3 nucleotides: TGTGCCAGCACCCCCCCTGCGAGGAGGTATGGCTACACCTTC.

This rearrangement joins TRBV4-1 to TRBJ1-5; perhaps TRBD1 as D (6 bases). This CDR3 contains 17 residues. Trimming cost V 3 bases and J 0 bases, with 15 bases left between them. Per the germline V gene, CDR1 is MGHRA and CDR2 is YSYEKL. DNA for the CDR3: TGCGCCAGCAGCCAGGAGGGGGGGGCTATTAGCAATCAGCCCCAGCATTTT. It translates to CASSQEGGAISNQPQHF.

The rearrangement links TRBV5-6 to TRBJ2-3, with TRBD1 matching 11 bases. Looked up from germline, CDR1 is SGHDT and CDR2 is YYEEEE. Unmatched junction bases numbered 2, after V lost 4 bases and J lost 4 bases. This CDR3 region has 14 residues. The CDR3 sequence is CASSEGQGADTQYF. CDR3 DNA sequence: TGTGCCAGCAGCGAGGGACAGGGGGCAGATACGCAGTATTTT. The variable domain in full, with the rest retrieved from reference TRBV5-6 and TRBJ2-3, is DAGVTQSPTHLIKTRGQQVTLRCSPKSGHDTVSWYQQALGQGPQFIFQYYEEEERQRGNFPDRFSGHQFPNYSSELNVNALLLGDSALYLCASSEGQGADTQYFGPGTRLTVL.

The genes are TRBV5-4 and TRBJ2-1; D uncertain. The ends were cut back, 4 bases at V and 5 bases at J, with 13 bases in the middle. Germline CDR1 is SGHNT and CDR2 is YYREEE (reference sequence). This CDR3 is 14 amino acids long. CDR3 loop: CASSGGPPHNEQFF. The CDR3 nucleotides are TGTGCCAGCAGCGGCGGTCCTCCACACAATGAGCAGTTCTTC. The variable domain in full, with the rest retrieved from reference TRBV5-4 and TRBJ2-1, is ETGVTQSPTHLIKTRGQQVTLRCSSQSGHNTVSWYQQALGQGPQFIFQYYREEENGRGNFPPRFSGLQFPNYSSELNVNALELDDSALYLCASSGGPPHNEQFFGPGTRLTVL.

This chain uses TRBV7-9 with TRBJ2-7; no definite D call. This CDR3 comprises 12 residues. V was shortened by 7 bases and J by 4 bases, with 11 bases between the two germline ends. Germline CDR1 and CDR2: SEHNR and FQNEAQ (reference sequence). CDR3 residues: CASTPGGYEQYF. The CDR3 DNA sequence: TGTGCCAGCACCCCGGGTGGTTACGAGCAGTACTTC.